This TCR beta chain comes out of a study of blood T cells in healthy people across ages. Primers used in a second PCR of roughly 7 to 11 cycles were a sample-barcoded 5' primer and a J-beta primer mix. TCRdb called the 5' RACE reads again in MiXCR, with one record for every CDR3 protein. The sample has around 1.5 million distinct CDR3 sequences, about 43% seen once. The source is a woman aged 18-29 years in good health. The specimen sequenced was blood.

CDR3 DNA: TGCAGTGCTCATTCTAGCGACTACCCCTACGAGCAGTACTTC. Translated, it gives CSAHSSDYPYEQYF. The chain has TRBV20-1 and TRBJ2-4, with a tentative D call TRBD2 (6 bases). The end of the DNA aligns better with TRBJ2-7, so the J call may be wrong. The CDR3 is 14 residues long. From germline, CDR1 is DFQATT and CDR2 SNEGSKA (reference sequence).